Described below is a single T cell receptor (beta chain) sequence and its context. The method was immunoSEQ multiplex PCR; TCRdb's version includes in-frame clones alone and lacks a portion of them. The sample lists more than 90,000 clones, over 80% occurring once. These data come from a study of T cell changes during pregnancy in multiple sclerosis. This receptor was obtained from a female donor with multiple sclerosis, enrolled in a pregnancy study. Sequencing used peripheral blood, obtained after pregnancy.

CDR3 amino acids: CASTREADTGELFF. The CDR3 DNA sequence: TGCGCCAGCACACGGGAGGCCGACACCGGGGAGCTGTTTTTT. The chain has TRBV5-1 and TRBJ2-2; 7 nucleotides match TRBD2. CDR1 is SGHRS, CDR2 YFSETQ, per germline. The CDR3 runs to 14 residues. The V and J ends lost 6 bases and 3 bases, in that order; junction bases with no gene match: 5.